This TCR beta chain was obtained from a study of vaccination and CD4 T cells after COVID-19. Treatment given: approximately nine-day PBMC culture with coronavirus spike peptide pools or control peptides (ViraFEST assay). Researchers reported culturing roughly 2 million PBMCs per well with approximately 10 IU/ml IL-2 and 10 ug/ml peptide pools. Once cultured about 9 days, CD4+ T cells underwent isolation by negative selection. The study sequenced cultured CD4+ T cell DNA using the Oncomine TCR Beta short-read assay. Using the QIAamp micro DNA kit, genomic DNA was extracted from the CD4+ T cells that had been cultured. TCRdb analysed the PCR reads with MiXCR anew, one entry per CDR3 protein. The repertoire holds roughly 7,200 distinct CDR3 sequences, over 25% seen once, with more than 8% in the top ten. Trimming cost V 6 bases and J 7 bases, with 21 bases left between them. CDR1 MNHNS and CDR2 SASEGT come from the germline V gene. The CDR3 covers 15 residues.

For this clonotype: Its antigen is currently unknown.

The J gene is TRBJ1-2, the V gene TRBV6-1; D is possibly TRBD1 (5 bases). This sequence originates from a human donor who had recovered from COVID-19. This specimen consisted of CD4+ T cells from blood, cultured in vitro, obtained after SARS-CoV-2 vaccination. The CDR3 reads CASRVVGEEVSGYTF. CDR3 DNA: TGTGCCAGCAGAGTGGTGGGGGAAGAGGTTAGTGGCTACACCTTC.